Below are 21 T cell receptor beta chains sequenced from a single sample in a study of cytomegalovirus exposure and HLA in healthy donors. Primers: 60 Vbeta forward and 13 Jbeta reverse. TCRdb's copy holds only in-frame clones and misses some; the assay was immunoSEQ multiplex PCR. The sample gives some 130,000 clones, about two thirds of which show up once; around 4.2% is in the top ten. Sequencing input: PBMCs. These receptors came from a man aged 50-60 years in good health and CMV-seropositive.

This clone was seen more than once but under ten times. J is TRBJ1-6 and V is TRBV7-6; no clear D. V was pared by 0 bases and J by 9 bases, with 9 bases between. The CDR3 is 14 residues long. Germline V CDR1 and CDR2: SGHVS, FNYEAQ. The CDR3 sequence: CASSLAGEGSPLHF. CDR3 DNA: TGTGCCAGCAGCTTAGCCGGGGAAGGTTCACCCCTCCACTTT.

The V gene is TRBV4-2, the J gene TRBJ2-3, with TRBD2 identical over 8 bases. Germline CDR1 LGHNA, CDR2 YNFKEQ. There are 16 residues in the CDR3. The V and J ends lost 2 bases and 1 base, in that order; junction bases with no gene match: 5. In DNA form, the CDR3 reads TGTGCCAGCAGCCAAACTAGCGGACCCCGCACAGATACGCAGTATTTT. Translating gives CASSQTSGPRTDTQYF.

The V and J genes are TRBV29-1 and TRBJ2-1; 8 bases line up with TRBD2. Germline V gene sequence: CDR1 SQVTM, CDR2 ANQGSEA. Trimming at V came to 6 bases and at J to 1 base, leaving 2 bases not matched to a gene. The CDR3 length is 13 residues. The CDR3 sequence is CSVSGSSYNEQFF. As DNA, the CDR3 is TGCAGCGTCAGCGGGAGTTCCTACAATGAGCAGTTCTTC.

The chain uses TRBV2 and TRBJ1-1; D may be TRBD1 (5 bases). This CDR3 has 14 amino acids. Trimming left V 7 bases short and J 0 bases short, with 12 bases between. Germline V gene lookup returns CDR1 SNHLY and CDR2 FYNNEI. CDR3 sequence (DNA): TGTGCCAGCATGTGGGGGGTCCTGAACACTGAAGCTTTCTTT. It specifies CASMWGVLNTEAFF.

CDR3 loop: CASSQGMNTEAFF. In DNA, the CDR3 is TGTGCCAGCAGTCAGGGGATGAACACTGAAGCTTTCTTT. The V gene is TRBV25-1, the J gene TRBJ1-1; tentatively, D is TRBD1 (6 bases). CDR3 length: 13 residues. Trimming pared 5 bases from V and 0 bases from J, leaving 7 bases between. Germline assignment: CDR1 MGHDK and CDR2 SYGVNS.

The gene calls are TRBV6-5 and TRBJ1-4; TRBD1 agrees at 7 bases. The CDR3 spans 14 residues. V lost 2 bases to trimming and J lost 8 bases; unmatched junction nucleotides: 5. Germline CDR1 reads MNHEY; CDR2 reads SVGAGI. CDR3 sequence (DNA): TGTGCCAGCAGTTACGGAGGGGGACAGGAAAAACTGTTTTTT. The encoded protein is CASSYGGGQEKLFF.

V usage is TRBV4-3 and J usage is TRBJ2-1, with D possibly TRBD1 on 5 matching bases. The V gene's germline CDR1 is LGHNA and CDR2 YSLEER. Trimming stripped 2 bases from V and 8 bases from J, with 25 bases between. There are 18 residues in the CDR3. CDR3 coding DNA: TGCGCCAGCAGCCAAAGGGCGACCCACAGGCCCCTAGGGTATGAGCAGTTCTTC. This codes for CASSQRATHRPLGYEQFF.

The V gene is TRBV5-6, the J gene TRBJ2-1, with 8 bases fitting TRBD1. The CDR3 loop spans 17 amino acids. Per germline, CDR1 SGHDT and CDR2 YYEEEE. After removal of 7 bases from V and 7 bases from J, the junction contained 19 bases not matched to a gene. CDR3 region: CASGGQVTTWGKNEQFF. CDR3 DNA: TGTGCCAGCGGGGGACAGGTGACCACCTGGGGGAAGAATGAGCAGTTCTTC.

The chain's CDR3 is CASGSARFSEPLHSPLHF. The CDR3 coding sequence is TGTGCTAGTGGTTCCGCCCGATTCTCAGAACCTCTCCATTCACCCCTCCACTTT. The chain uses TRBV12-5 and TRBJ1-6; D remains ambiguous. The V end lost 4 bases, the J end lost 8 bases, and 24 bases lay between the germline ends. The germline gives CDR1 LGHNT, CDR2 FRNRAP. The CDR3 sequence is 18 residues long.

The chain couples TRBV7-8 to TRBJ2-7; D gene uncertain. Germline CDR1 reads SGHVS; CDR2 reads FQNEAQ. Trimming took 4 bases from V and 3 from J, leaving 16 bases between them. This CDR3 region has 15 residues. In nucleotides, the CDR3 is TGTGCCAGCAGCTCTACCCCGCTTGGGCTCTACGAGCAGTACTTC. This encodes CASSSTPLGLYEQYF.

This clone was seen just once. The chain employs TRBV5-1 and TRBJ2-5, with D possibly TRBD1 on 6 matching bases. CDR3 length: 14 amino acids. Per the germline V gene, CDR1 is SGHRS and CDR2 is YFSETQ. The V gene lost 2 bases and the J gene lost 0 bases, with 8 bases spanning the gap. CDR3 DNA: TGCGCCAGCAGCTTAAGGACAGACCAAGAGACCCAGTACTTC. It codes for CASSLRTDQETQYF.

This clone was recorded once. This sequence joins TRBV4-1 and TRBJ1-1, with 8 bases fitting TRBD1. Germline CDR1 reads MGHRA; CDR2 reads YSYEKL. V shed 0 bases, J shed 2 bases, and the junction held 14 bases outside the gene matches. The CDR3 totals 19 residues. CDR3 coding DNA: TGCGCCAGCAGCCAAGAAGCACCAGGGGGCGCAGGCTTTAACACTGAAGCTTTCTTT. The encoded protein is CASSQEAPGGAGFNTEAFF.

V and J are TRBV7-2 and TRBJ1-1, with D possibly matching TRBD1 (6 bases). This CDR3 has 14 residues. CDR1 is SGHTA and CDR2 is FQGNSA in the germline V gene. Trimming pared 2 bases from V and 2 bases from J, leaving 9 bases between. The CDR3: CASSLMGANTEAFF. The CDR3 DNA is TGTGCCAGCAGCTTAATGGGGGCAAACACTGAAGCTTTCTTT.

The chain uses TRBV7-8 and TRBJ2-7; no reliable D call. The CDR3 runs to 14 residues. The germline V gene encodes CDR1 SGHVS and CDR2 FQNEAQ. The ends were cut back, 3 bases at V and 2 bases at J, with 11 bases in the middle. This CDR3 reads CASSFTIIAYEQYF. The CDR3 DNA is TGTGCCAGCAGCTTTACTATCATCGCCTACGAGCAGTACTTC.

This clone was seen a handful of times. The CDR3 DNA reads as TGTGCCAGTAGTATCGGGGGTTGGGAGACCCAGTACTTC. This translates into CASSIGGWETQYF. V and J are TRBV19 and TRBJ2-5; perhaps TRBD2 as D (6 bases). V lost 3 bases to trimming and J lost 5 bases, with 10 bases between them. Germline assignment: CDR1 LNHDA and CDR2 SQIVND (reference sequence). The CDR3 is made up of 13 amino acids.

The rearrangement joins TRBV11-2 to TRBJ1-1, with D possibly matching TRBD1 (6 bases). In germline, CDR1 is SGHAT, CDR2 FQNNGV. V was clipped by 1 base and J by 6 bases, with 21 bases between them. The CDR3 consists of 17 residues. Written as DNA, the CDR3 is TGTGCCAGCAGCTTAGCCAGAGGATGGCAGGGGTTACCTGAAGCTTTCTTT. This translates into CASSLARGWQGLPEAFF.

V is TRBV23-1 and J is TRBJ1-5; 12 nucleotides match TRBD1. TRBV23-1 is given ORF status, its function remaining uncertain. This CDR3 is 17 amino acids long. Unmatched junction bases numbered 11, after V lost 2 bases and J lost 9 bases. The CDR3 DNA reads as TGCGCCAGCAGTCAAGCAGGGGACAGGGGGCAGGGCGGGCCCCAGCATTTT. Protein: CASSQAGDRGQGGPQHF.

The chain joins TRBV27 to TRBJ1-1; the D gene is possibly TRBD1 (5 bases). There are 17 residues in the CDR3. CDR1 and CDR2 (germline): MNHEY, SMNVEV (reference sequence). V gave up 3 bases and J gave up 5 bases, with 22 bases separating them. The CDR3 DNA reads TGTGCCAGCAGTTTCCAGGTAGGGGCGCCGTCCCGGACTGAAGCTTTCTTT. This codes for CASSFQVGAPSRTEAFF.

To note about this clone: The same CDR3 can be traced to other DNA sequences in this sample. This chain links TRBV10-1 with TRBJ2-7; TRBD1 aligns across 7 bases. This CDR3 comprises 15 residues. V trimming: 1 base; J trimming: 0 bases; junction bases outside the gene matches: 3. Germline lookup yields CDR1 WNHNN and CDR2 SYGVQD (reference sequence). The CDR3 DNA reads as TGCGCCAGCAGTGAGTACAGGGGCTCCTCCTACGAGCAGTACTTC. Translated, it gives CASSEYRGSSYEQYF.

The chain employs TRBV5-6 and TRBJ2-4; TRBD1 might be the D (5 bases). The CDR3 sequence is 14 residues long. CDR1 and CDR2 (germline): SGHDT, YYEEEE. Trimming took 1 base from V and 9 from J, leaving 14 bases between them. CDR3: CASSLTGYYGIQYF. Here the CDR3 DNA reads TGTGCCAGCAGCTTGACAGGCTATTATGGCATTCAGTACTTC.

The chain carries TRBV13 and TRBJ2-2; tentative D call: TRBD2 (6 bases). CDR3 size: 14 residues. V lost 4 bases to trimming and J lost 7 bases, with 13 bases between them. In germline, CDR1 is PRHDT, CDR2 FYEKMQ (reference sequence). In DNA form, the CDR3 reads TGTGCCAGCAGCTGGGGAGGTGTAGACGGGGAGCTGTTTTTT. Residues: CASSWGGVDGELFF.